Listed below are T cell receptor beta chains from one sample, sequenced in a study of cytomegalovirus exposure and HLA in healthy donors. Clones were sequenced by immunoSEQ multiplex PCR, and TCRdb holds only the in-frame ones, with some missing. The profile covers under 200,000 clones, with roughly 90% appearing a single time and roughly 0.34% taken by the ten largest. The sequencing input was PBMCs. All receptors come from a woman aged 30 to 39 in good health and CMV-seronegative. Each CDR3 is given with its conserved first and last residue. The size entry is marked missing in some rows and otherwise reads once, few, many or a size class.

clone_size j_call v_call cdr3_aa
- - TRBV5-4 CASSAGRGYEQYF
- TRBJ1-5 TRBV7-2 CASSLESGVHQPQHF
- TRBJ2-1 TRBV27 CASSGLALGTDEQFF
- TRBJ2-1 TRBV28 CASSFTSGRPNEQFF
- TRBJ2-3 TRBV5-1 CASSLRTSGSPEDTQYF
once TRBJ2-7 TRBV7-6 CASSLVGGRSPYEQYF
- TRBJ1-4 TRBV2 CASDDRAGEKLFF
- TRBJ1-5 TRBV5-3 CARSQTEAGCQPQHF
- TRBJ2-3 TRBV25-1 CASSNTGLLSTDTQYF
- TRBJ2-1 TRBV5-1 CASRLTSGGSPYNEQFF
few TRBJ2-2 TRBV11-3 CASSLGQNTGELFF
- TRBJ1-4 TRBV27 CASSLDISNEKLFF
- TRBJ2-2 TRBV6-5 CASGSVPPANTGELFF
once TRBJ2-7 TRBV5-6 CASSVAFYEQYF
- TRBJ2-7 TRBV5-1 CASSLEATTYEQYF
once TRBJ2-5 TRBV5-8 CASSSVPGLAGVRGETQYF
- TRBJ1-4 TRBV28 CASSFPMGTSNEKLFF
- TRBJ2-3 TRBV5-6 CASGVRDRAGDTQYF